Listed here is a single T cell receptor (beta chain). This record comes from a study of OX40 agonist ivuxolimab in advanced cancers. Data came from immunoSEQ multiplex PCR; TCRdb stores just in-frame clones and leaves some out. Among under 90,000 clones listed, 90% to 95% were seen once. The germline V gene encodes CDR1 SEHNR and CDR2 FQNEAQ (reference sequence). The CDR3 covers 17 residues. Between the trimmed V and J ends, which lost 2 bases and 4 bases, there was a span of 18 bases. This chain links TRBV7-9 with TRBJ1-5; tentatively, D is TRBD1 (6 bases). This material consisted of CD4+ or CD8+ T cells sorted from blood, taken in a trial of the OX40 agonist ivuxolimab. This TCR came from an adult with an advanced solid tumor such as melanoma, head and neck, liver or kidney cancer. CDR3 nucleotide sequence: TGTGCCAGCAGCTTAAATCGGAGGGGGGGGAGGAATCAGCCCCAGCATTTT. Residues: CASSLNRRGGRNQPQHF.